This T cell receptor (beta chain) was identified during a study of identical twins. Overall study findings and caveats: Beta out-of-frame twin sharing showed a weaker excess. Twin-shared out-of-frame alpha sequences were enriched for low generation probability.

Every one of the donors was a healthy Caucasian. TCRdb passed the 5' RACE reads through MiXCR, listing each CDR3 protein once. The table shows roughly 1,500,000 distinct CDR3 sequences, with about 32% occurring only once. As regards this clonotype: Its antigen remains unknown.

The germline gives CDR1 MNHEY, CDR2 SMNVEV (reference sequence). Trimming removed 6 bases from V and 3 bases from J, with 12 bases in between. The CDR3 contains 13 residues. The sample consisted of cord blood. The source of this sequence is a newborn girl in good health. This rearrangement joins TRBV27 to TRBJ2-7, with D unclear. CDR3 amino acids: CASSLLRFYEQYF. The DNA of the CDR3 is TGTGCCAGCAGCCTTCTCCGGTTCTACGAGCAGTACTTC.